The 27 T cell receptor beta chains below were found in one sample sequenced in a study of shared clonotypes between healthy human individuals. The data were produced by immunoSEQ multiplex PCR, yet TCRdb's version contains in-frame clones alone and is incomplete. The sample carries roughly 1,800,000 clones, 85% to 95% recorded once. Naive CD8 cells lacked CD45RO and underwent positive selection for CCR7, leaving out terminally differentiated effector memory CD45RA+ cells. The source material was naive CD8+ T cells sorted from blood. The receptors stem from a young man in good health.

The CDR3, as DNA: TGTGCCAGCAGCTTAGAGGGAGGTCAGCCCCAGCATTTT. Translation gives CASSLEGGQPQHF. V usage is TRBV13 and J usage is TRBJ1-5; unclear D gene. The CDR3 length is 13 residues. The V gene lost 1 base and the J gene lost 6 bases, with 7 bases spanning the gap. CDR1 and CDR2 (germline): PRHDT, FYEKMQ (reference sequence).

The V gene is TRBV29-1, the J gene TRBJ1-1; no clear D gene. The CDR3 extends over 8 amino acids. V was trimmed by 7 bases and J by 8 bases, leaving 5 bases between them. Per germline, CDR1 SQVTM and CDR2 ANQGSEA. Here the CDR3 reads CSASEAFF. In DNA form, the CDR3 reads TGCAGCGCCTCCGAAGCTTTCTTT.

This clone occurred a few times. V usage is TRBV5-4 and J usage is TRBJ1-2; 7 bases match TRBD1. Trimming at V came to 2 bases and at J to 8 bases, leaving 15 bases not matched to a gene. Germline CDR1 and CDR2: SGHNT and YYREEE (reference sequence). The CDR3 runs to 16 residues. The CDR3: CASSLGTDHVYGGYTF. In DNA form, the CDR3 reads TGTGCCAGCAGCTTAGGGACAGACCACGTGTATGGCGGCTACACCTTC. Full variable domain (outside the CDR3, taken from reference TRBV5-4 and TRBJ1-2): ETGVTQSPTHLIKTRGQQVTLRCSSQSGHNTVSWYQQALGQGPQFIFQYYREEENGRGNFPPRFSGLQFPNYSSELNVNALELDDSALYLCASSLGTDHVYGGYTFGSGTRLTVV.

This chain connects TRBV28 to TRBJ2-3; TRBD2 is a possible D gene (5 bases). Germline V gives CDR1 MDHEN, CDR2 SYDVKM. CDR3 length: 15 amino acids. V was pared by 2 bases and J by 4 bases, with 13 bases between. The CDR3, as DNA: TGTGCCAGCAGTTTAGTCCCCCTCGGGGCAGATACGCAGTATTTT. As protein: CASSLVPLGADTQYF.

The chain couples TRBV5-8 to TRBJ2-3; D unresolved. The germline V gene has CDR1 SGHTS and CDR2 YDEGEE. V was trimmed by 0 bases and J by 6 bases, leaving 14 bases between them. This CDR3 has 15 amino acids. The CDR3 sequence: CASSLAIITGDTQYF. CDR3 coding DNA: TGTGCCAGCAGCTTGGCCATTATAACTGGGGATACGCAGTATTTT.

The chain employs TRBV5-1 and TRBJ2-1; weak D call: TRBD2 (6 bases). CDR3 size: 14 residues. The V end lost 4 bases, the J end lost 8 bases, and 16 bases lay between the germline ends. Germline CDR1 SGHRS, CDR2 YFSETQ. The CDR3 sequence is CASSRVLATDEQFF. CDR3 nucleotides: TGCGCCAGCAGCAGGGTCCTAGCGACGGATGAGCAGTTCTTC.

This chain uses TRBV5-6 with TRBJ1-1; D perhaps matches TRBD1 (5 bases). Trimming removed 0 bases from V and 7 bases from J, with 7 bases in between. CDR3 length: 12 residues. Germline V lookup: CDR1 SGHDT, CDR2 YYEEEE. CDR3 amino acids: CASSLGGVEAFF. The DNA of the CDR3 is TGTGCCAGCAGCTTGGGAGGGGTTGAAGCTTTCTTT.

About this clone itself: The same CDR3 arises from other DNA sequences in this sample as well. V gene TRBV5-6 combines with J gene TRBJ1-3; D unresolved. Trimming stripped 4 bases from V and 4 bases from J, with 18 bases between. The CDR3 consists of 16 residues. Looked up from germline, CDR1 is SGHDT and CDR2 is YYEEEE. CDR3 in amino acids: CASSLDPGLSGNTIYF. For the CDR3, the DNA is TGTGCCAGCAGCCTCGATCCGGGTCTATCGGGAAACACCATATATTTT.

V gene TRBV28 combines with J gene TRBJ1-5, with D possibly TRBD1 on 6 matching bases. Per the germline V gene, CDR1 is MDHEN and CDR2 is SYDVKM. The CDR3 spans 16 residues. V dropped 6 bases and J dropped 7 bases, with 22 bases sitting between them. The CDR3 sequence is CASSPNFGTRGQPQHF. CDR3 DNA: TGTGCCAGCAGCCCTAATTTCGGGACACGGGGCCAGCCCCAGCATTTT.

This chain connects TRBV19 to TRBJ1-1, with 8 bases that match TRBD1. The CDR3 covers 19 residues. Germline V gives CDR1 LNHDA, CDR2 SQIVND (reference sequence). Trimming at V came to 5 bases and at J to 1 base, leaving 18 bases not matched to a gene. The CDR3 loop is CASSVDDLDRVGWNTEAFF. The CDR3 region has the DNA TGTGCCAGTAGTGTCGACGATCTGGACAGGGTGGGTTGGAACACTGAAGCTTTCTTT.

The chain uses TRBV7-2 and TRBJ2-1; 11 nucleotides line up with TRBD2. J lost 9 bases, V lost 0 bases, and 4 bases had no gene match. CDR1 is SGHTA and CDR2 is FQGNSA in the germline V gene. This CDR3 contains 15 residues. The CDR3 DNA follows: TGTGCCAGCAGCTTAGCACTAGCGGGAGCCGGTGAGCAGTTCTTC. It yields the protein CASSLALAGAGEQFF.

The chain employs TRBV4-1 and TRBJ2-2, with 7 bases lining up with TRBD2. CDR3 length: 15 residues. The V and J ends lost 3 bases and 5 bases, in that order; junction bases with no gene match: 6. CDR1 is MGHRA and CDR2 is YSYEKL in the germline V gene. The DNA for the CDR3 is TGCGCCAGCAGCCATTATGGGGGGGAAACCGGGGAGCTGTTTTTT. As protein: CASSHYGGETGELFF.

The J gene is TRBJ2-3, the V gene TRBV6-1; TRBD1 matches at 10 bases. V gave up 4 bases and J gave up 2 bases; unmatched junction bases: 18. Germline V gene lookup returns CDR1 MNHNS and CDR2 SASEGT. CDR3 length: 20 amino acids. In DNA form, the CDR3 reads TGTGCCAGCAGTGTTGGGGACAGGGGTGTCCGTCGGGTATCCACAGATACGCAGTATTTT. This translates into CASSVGDRGVRRVSTDTQYF.

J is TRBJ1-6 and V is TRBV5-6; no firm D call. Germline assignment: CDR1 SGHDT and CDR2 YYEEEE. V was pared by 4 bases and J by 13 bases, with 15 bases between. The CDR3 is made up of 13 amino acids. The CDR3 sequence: CASSPGEPAPLHF. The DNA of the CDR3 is TGTGCCAGCAGCCCCGGTGAGCCGGCTCCCCTCCACTTT.

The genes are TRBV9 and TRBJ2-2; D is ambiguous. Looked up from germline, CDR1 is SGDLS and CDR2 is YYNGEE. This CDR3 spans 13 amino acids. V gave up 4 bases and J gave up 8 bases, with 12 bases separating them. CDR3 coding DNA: TGTGCCAGCAGCACCAGCAACGCGGGGGAGCTGTTTTTT. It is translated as CASSTSNAGELFF.

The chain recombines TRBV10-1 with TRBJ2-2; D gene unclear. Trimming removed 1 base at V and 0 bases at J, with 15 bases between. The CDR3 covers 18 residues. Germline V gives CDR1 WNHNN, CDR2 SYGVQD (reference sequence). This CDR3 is CASSEYTSTISNTGELFF. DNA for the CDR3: TGCGCCAGCAGTGAGTATACGAGCACCATCTCGAACACCGGGGAGCTGTTTTTT.

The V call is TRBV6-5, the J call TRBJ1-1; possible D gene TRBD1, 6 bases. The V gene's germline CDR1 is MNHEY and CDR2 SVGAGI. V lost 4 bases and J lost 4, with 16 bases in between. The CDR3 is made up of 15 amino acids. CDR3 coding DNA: TGTGCCAGCAGTTCTGGAGTAGGGGGAGGCACTGAAGCTTTCTTT. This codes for CASSSGVGGGTEAFF.

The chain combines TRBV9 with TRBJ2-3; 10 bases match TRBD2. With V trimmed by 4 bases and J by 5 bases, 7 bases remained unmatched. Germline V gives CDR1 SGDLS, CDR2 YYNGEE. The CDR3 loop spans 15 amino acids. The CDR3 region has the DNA TGTGCCAGCAGCCTCATAACTAGCGGGGAAGATACGCAGTATTTT. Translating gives CASSLITSGEDTQYF.

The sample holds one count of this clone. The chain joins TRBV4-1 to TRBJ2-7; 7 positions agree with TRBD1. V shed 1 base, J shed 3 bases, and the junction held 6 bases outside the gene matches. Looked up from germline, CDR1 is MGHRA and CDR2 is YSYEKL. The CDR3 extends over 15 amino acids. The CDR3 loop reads CASSQVRTGFYEQYF. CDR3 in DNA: TGCGCCAGCAGCCAAGTTAGGACAGGATTCTACGAGCAGTACTTC.

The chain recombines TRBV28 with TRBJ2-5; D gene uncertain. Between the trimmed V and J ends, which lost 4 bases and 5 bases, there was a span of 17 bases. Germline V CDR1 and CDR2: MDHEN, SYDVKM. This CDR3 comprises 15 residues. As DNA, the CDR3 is TGTGCCAGCAGTTCCCCAGAGACCCTGGCGGAGACCCAGTACTTC. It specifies CASSSPETLAETQYF.

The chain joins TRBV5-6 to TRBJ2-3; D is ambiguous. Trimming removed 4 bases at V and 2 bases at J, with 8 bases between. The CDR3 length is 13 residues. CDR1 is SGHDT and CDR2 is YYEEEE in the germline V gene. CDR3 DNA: TGTGCCAGCAGCACTACCTTCACAGATACGCAGTATTTT. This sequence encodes CASSTTFTDTQYF.

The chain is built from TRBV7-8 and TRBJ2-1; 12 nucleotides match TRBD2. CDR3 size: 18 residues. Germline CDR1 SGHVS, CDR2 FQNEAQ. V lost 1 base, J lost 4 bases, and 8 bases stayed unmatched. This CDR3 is CASSLGLAGGARYNEQFF. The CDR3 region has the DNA TGTGCCAGCAGCTTAGGTCTAGCGGGAGGGGCGAGGTACAATGAGCAGTTCTTC.

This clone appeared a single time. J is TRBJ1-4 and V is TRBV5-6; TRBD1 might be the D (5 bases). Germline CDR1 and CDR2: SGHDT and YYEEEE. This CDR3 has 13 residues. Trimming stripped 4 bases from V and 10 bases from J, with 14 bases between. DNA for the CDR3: TGTGCCAGCAGCGACCAGGGAGGACCAAAACTGTTTTTT. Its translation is CASSDQGGPKLFF.

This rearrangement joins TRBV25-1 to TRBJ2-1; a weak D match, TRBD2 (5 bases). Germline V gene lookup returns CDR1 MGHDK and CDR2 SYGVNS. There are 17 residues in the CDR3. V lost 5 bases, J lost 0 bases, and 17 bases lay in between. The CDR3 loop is CASSTPGIPGSYNEQFF. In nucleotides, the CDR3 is TGTGCCAGCAGTACCCCGGGGATACCGGGCTCCTACAATGAGCAGTTCTTC.

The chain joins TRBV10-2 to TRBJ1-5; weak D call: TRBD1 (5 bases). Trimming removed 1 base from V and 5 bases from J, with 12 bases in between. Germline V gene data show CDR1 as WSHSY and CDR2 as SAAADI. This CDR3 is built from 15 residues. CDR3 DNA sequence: TGCGCCAGCAGTGAGTGGGGCTCAACAGATCAGCCCCAGCATTTT. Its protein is CASSEWGSTDQPQHF.

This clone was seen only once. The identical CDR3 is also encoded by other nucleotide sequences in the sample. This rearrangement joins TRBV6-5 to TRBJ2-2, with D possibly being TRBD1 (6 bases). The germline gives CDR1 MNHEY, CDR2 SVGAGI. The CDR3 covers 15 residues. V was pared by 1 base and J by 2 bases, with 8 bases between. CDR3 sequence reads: CASSYYRANTGELFF. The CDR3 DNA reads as TGTGCCAGCAGTTACTACAGGGCTAACACCGGGGAGCTGTTTTTT.

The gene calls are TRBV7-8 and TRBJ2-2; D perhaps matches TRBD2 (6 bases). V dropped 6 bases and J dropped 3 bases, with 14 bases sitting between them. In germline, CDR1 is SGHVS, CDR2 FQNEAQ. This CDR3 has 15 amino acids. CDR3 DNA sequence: TGTGCCAGCAGACGGGGGTTGTCTTACACCGGGGAGCTGTTTTTT. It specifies CASRRGLSYTGELFF.